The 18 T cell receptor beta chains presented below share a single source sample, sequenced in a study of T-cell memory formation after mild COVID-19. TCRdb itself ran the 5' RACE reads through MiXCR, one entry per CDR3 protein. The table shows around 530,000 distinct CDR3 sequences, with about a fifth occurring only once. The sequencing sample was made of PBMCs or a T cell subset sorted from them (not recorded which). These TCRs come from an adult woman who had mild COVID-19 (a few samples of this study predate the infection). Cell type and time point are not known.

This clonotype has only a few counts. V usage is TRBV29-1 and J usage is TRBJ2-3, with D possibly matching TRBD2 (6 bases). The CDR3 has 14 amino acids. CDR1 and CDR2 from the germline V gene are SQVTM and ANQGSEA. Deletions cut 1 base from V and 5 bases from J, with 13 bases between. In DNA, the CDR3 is TGCAGCGTTGAAGTGGGGACTGTCGGAGATACGCAGTATTTT. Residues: CSVEVGTVGDTQYF.

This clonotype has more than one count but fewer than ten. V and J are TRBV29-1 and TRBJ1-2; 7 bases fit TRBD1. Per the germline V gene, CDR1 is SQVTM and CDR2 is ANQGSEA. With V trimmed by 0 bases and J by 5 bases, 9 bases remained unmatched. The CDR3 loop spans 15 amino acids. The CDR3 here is CSVEDPGPGGYGYTF. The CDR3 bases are TGCAGCGTTGAAGATCCTGGGCCAGGGGGTTATGGCTACACCTTC.

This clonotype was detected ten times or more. Here the CDR3 reads CASSPTRLNTEAFF. The CDR3 DNA sequence: TGTGCCAGCAGTCCGACAAGATTGAACACTGAAGCTTTCTTT. V and J are TRBV27 and TRBJ1-1; D is unresolved. V was clipped by 5 bases and J by 0 bases, with 10 bases between them. The germline V gene encodes CDR1 MNHEY and CDR2 SMNVEV (reference sequence). The CDR3 sequence is 14 residues long.

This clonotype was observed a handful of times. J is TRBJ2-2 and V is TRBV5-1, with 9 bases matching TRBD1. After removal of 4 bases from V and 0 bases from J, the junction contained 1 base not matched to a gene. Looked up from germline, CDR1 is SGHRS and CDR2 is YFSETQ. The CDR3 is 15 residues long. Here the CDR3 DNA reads TGCGCCAGCAGCCGGACAGGGGCGAACACCGGGGAGCTGTTTTTT. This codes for CASSRTGANTGELFF.

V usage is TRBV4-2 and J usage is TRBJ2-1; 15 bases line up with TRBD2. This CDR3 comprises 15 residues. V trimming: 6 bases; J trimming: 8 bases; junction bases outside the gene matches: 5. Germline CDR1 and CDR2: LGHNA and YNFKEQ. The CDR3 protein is CASRPGLAGGDEQFF. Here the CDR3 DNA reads TGTGCCAGCAGACCGGGACTAGCGGGAGGCGATGAGCAGTTCTTC.

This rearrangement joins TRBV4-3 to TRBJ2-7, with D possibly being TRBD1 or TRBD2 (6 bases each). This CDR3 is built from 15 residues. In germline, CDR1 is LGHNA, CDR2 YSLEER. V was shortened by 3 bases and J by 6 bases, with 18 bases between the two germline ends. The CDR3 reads CASSQFQGTPIEQYF. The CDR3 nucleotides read TGCGCCAGCAGCCAGTTCCAGGGGACTCCCATCGAGCAGTACTTC.

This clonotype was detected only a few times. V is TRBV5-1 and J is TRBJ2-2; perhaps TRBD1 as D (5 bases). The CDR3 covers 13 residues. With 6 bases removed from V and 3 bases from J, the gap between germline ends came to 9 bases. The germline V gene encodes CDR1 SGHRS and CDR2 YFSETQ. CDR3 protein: CASMAGYTGELFF. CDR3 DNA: TGCGCCAGCATGGCAGGGTACACCGGGGAGCTGTTTTTT. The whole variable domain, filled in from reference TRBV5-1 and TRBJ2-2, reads KAGVTQTPRYLIKTRGQQVTLSCSPISGHRSVSWYQQTPGQGLQFLFEYFSETQRNKGNFPGRFSGRQFSNSRSEMNVSTLELGDSALYLCASMAGYTGELFFGEGSRLTVL.

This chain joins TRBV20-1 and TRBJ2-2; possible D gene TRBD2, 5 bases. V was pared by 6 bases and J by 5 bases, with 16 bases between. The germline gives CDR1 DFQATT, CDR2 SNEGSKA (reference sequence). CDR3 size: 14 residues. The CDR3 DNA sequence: TGCAGTGCCTTGCCCGGAGAGGGTACCGGGGAGCTGTTTTTT. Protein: CSALPGEGTGELFF.

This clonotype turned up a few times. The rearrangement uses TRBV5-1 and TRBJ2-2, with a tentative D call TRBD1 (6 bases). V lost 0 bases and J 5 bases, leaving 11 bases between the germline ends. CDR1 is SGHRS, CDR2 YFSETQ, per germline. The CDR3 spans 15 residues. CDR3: CASSLAPGETGELFF. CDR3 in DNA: TGCGCCAGCAGCTTGGCTCCAGGGGAAACCGGGGAGCTGTTTTTT.

CDR3 in amino acids: CASSIDSGTEAEAFF. The CDR3 DNA reads as TGTGCCAGTAGTATAGATTCCGGGACAGAGGCTGAAGCTTTCTTT. The chain carries TRBV19 and TRBJ1-1, with TRBD1 identical over 7 bases. The CDR3 contains 15 residues. CDR1 and CDR2 from the germline V gene are LNHDA and SQIVND (reference sequence). V was pared by 0 bases and J by 6 bases, with 7 bases of the junction left unmatched.

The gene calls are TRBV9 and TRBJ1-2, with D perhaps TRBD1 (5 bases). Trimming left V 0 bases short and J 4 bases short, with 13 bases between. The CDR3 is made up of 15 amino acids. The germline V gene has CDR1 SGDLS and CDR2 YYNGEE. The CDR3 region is CASSVASGGSYGYTF. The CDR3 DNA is TGTGCCAGCAGCGTAGCGAGTGGGGGAAGCTATGGCTACACCTTC.

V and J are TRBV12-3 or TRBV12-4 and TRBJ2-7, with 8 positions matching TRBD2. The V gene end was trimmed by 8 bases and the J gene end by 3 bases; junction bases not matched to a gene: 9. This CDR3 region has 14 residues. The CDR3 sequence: CASRRGGIRYEQYF. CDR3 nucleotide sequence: TGTGCCAGCCGTCGGGGGGGCATTCGCTACGAGCAGTACTTC.

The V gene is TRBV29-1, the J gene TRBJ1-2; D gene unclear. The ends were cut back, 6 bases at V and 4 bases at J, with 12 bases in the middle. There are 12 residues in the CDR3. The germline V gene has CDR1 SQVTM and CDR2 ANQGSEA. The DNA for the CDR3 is TGCAGCGTGGTAGTCGAACCCTATGGCTACACCTTC. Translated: CSVVVEPYGYTF.

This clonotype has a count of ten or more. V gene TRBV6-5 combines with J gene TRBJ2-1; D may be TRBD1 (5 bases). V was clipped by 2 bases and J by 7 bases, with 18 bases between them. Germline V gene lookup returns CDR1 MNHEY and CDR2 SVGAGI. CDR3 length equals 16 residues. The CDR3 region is CASSYEAGWLKNEQFF. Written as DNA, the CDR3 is TGTGCCAGCAGTTACGAGGCAGGGTGGTTAAAAAATGAGCAGTTCTTC.

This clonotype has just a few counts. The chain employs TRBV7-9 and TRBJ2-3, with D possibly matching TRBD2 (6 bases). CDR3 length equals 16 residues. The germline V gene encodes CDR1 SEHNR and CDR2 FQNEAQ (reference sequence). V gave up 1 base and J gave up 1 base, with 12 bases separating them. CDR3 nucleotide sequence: TGTGCCAGCAGCTTAGAATGGAGGGCCGGCACAGATACGCAGTATTTT. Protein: CASSLEWRAGTDTQYF.

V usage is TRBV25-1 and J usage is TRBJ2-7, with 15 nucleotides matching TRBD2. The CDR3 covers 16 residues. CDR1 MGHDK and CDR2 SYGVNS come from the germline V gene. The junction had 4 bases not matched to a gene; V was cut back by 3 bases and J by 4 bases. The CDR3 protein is CASSEGLAGGSYEQYF. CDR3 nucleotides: TGTGCCAGCAGTGAGGGACTAGCGGGAGGATCATACGAGCAGTACTTC.

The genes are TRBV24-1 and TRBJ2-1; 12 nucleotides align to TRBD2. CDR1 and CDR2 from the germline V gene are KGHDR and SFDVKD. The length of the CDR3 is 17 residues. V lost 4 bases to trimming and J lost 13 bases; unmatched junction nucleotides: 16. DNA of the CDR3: TGTGCCACCAGTGACCCTGGACTAGCGGGACTGGGTTCGAGACAGTTCTTC. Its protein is CATSDPGLAGLGSRQFF.

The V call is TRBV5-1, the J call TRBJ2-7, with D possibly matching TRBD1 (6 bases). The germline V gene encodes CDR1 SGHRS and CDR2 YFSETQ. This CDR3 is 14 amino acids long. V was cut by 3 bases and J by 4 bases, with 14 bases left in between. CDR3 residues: CASSSHGTRYEQYF. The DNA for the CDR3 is TGCGCCAGCAGCTCCCACGGGACAAGGTACGAGCAGTACTTC.